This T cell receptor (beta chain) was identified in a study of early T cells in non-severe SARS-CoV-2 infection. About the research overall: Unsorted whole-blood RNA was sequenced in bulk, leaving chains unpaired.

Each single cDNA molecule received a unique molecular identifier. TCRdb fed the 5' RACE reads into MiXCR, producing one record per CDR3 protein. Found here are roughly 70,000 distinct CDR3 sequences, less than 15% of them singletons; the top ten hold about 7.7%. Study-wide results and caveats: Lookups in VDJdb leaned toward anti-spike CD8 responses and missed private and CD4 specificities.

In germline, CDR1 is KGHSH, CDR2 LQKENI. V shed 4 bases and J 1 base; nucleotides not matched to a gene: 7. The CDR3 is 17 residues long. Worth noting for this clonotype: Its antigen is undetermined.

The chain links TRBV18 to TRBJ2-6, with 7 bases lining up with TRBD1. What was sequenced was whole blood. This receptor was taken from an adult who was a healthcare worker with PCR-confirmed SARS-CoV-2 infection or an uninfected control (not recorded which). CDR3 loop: CASSRDSPLSGANVLTF. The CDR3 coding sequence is TGTGCCAGCTCACGGGACAGCCCCCTGTCTGGGGCCAACGTCCTGACTTTC.